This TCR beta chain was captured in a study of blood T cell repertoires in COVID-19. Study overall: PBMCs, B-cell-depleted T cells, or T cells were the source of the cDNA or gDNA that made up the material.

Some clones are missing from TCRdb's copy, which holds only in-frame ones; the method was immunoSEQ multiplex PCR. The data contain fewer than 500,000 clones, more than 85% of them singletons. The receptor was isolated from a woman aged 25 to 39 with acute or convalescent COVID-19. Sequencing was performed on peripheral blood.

The CDR3 nucleotides read TGTGCCACCAGTGGGGGGACAGCTAACACTGAAGCTTTCTTT. Its translation is CATSGGTANTEAFF. The chain carries TRBV24-1 and TRBJ1-1, with TRBD1 matching 7 bases. V lost 5 bases to trimming and J lost 2 bases; unmatched junction nucleotides: 4. This CDR3 has 14 amino acids. CDR1 is KGHDR, CDR2 SFDVKD, per germline.